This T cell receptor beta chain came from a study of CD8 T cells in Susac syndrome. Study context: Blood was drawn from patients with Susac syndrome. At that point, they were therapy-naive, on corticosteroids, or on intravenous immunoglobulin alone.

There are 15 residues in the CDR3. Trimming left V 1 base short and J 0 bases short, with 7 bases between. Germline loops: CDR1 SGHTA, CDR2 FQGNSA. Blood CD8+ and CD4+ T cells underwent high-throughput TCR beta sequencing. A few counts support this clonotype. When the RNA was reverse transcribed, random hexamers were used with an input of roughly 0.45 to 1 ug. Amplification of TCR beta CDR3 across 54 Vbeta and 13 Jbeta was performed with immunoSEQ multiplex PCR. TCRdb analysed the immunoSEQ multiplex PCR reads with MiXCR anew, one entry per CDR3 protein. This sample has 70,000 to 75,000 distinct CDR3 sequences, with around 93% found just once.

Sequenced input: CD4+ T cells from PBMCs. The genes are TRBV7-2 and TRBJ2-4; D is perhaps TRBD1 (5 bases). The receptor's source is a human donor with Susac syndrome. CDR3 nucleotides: TGTGCCAGCAGCTTAGAGGGGCTAGCCAAAAACATTCAGTACTTC. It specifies CASSLEGLAKNIQYF.